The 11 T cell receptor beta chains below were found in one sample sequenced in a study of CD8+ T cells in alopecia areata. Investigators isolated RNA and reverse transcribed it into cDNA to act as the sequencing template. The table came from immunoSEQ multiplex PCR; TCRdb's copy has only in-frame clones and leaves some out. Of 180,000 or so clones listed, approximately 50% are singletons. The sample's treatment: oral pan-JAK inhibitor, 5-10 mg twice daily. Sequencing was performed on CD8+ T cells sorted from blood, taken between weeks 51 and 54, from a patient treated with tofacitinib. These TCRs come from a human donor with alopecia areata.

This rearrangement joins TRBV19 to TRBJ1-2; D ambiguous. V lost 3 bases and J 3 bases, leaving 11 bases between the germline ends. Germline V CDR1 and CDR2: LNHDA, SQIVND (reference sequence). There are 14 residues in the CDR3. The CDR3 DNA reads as TGTGCCAGTAGTATCCCGGGCGGTTACTATGGCTACACCTTC. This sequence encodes CASSIPGGYYGYTF.

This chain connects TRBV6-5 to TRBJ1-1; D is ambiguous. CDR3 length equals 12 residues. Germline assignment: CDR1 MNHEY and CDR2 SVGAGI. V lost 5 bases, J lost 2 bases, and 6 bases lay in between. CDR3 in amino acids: CASSVSNTEAFF. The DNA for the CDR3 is TGTGCCAGCAGTGTCTCCAACACTGAAGCTTTCTTT.

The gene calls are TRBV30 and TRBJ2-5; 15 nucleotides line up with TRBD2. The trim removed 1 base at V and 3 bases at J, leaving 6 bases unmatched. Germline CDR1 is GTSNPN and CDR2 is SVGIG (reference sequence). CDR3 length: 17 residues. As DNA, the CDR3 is TGTGCCTGGAGTGGCGGGACTAGCGGGGGGACCGAAGAGACCCAGTACTTC. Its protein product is CAWSGGTSGGTEETQYF. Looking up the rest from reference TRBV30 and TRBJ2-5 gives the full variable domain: SQTIHQWPATLVQPVGSPLSLECTVEGTSNPNLYWYRQAAGRGLQLLFYSVGIGQISSEVPQNLSASRPQDRQFILSSKKLLLSDSGFYLCAWSGGTSGGTEETQYFGPGTRLLVL.

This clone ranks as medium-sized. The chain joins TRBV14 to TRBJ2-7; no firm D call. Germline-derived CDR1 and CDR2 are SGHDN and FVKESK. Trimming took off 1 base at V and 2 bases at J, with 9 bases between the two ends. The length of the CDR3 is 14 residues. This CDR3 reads CASSQVNFAYEQYF. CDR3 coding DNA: TGTGCCAGCAGCCAAGTTAACTTCGCCTACGAGCAGTACTTC.

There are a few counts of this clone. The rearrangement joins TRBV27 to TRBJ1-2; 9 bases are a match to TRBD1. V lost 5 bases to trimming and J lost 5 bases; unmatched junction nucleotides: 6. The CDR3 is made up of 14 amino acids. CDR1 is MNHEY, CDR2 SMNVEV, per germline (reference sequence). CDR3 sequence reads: CASSITGGRYGYTF. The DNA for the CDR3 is TGTGCCAGCAGTATAACAGGGGGCAGGTATGGCTACACCTTC.

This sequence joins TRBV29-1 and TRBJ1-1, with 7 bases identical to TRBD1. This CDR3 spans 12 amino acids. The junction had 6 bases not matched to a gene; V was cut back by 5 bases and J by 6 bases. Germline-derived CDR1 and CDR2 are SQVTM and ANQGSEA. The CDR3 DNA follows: TGCAGCGTTACCAAGGGGGCCTCTGAAGCTTTCTTT. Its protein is CSVTKGASEAFF.

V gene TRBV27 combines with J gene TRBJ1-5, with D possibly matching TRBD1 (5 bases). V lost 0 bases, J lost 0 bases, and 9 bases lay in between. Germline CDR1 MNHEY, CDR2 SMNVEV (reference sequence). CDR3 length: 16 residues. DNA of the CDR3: TGTGCCAGCAGTTTATCCCAGGGTGATAGCAATCAGCCCCAGCATTTT. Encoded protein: CASSLSQGDSNQPQHF.

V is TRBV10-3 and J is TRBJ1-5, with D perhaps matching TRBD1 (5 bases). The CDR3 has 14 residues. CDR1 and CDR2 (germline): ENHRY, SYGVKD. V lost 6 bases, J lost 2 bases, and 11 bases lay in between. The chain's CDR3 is CAISRDGGNQPQHF. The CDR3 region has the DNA TGTGCCATCAGCCGGGACGGAGGCAATCAGCCCCAGCATTTT.

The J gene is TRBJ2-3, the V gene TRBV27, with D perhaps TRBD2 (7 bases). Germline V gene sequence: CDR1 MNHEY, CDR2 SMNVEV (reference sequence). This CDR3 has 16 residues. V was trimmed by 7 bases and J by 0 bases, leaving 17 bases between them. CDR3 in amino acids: CASTTRRGGSTDTQYF. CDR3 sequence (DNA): TGTGCCAGCACTACCCGTAGGGGGGGGAGCACAGATACGCAGTATTTT.

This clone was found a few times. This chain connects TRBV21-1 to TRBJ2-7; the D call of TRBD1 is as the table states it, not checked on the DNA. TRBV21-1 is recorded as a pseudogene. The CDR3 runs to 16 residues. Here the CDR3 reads CASTWGRGRVGDEQYF. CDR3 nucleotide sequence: TGTGCCAGCACCTGGGGCAGGGGGCGTGTAGGCGACGAGCAGTACTTC.

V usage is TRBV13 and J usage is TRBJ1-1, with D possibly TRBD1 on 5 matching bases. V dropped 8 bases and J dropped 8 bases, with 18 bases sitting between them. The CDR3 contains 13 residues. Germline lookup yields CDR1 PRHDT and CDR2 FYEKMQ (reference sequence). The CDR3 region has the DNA TGTGCCAGCGGGCGATTGGGGGGTTTGGAAGCTTTCTTT. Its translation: CASGRLGGLEAFF.